This T cell receptor (beta chain) came from a study of blood T cell repertoires in COVID-19. The table lists this clone with a few counts. Libraries were prepared by immunoSEQ multiplex PCR; TCRdb keeps only in-frame clonotypes and omits some of them. In the table there are 200,000 or so clones, roughly 85% of which are singletons. Germline V CDR1 and CDR2: SGHTA, FQGTGA. The CDR3 consists of 14 residues. V was cut by 3 bases and J by 3 bases, with 9 bases left in between. This TCR was sampled from a woman aged 45-60 years who had been exposed to COVID-19. The material sequenced was PBMCs or T cells enriched from blood (not recorded which). V gene TRBV7-3 combines with J gene TRBJ1-3; D is perhaps TRBD1 (5 bases). This CDR3 is CASSFGGDGNTIYF. The CDR3 nucleotides are TGTGCCAGCAGCTTCGGAGGGGATGGAAACACCATATATTTT. Looking up the rest from reference TRBV7-3 and TRBJ1-3 gives the full variable domain: GAGVSQTPSNKVTEKGKYVELRCDPISGHTALYWYRQSLGQGPEFLIYFQGTGAADDSGLPNDRFFAVRPEGSVSTLKIQRTERGDSAVYLCASSFGGDGNTIYFGEGSWLTVV.